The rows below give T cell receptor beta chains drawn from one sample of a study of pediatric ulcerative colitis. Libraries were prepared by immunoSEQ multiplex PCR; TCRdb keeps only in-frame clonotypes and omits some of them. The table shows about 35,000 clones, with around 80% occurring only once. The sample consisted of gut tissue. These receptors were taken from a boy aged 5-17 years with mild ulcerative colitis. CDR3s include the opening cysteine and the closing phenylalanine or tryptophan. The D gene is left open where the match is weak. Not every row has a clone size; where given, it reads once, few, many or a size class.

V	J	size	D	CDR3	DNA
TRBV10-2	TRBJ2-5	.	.	CASSEFQETQYF	TGCGCCAGCAGTGAGTTTCAAGAGACCCAGTACTTC
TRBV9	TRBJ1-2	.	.	CASSVAVTAPYGYTF	TGTGCCAGCAGCGTAGCTGTGACAGCCCCCTATGGCTACACCTTC
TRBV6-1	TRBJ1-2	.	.	CASSERAHAYYGYTF	TGTGCCAGCAGTGAAAGAGCCCATGCCTACTATGGCTACACCTTC
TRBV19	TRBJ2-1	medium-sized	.	CASSTHGGHNEQFF	TGTGCCAGTAGTACCCACGGGGGGCACAATGAGCAGTTCTTC
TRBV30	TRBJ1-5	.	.	CAWSRVNQPQHF	TGTGCCTGGAGCAGGGTGAATCAGCCCCAGCATTTT
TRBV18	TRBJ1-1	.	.	CASSPGDKAFF	TGTGCCAGCTCACCAGGAGACAAAGCTTTCTTT
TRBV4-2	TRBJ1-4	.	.	CASSQATGRNEKLFF	TGTGCCAGCAGCCAAGCAACAGGTCGCAATGAAAAACTGTTTTTT
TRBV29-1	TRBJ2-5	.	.	CSVAPTRETQYF	TGCAGCGTTGCCCCCACGAGGGAGACCCAGTACTTC
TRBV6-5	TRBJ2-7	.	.	CASSYLRSYEQYF	TGTGCCAGCAGTTACTTACGCTCCTACGAGCAGTACTTC
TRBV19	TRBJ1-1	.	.	CASSKEGNTEAFF	TGTGCCAGTAGCAAAGAAGGAAACACTGAAGCTTTCTTT
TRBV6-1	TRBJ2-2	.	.	CASSDRGARTGELFF	TGTGCCAGCAGTGACCGGGGGGCTAGGACCGGGGAGCTGTTTTTT
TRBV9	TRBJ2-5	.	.	CASSVKGLGETQYF	TGTGCCAGCAGCGTAAAGGGGCTGGGAGAGACCCAGTACTTC
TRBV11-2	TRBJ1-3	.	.	CASSLVAGGNTIYF	TGTGCCAGCAGCTTAGTAGCAGGTGGAAACACCATATATTTT
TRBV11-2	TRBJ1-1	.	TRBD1	CASSRTGGKTEAFF	TGTGCCAGCAGCCGCACAGGGGGGAAGACTGAAGCTTTCTTT
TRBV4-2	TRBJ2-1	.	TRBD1	CASSQRTGDLYNEQFF	TGTGCCAGCAGCCAAAGGACAGGGGATTTATACAATGAGCAGTTCTTC
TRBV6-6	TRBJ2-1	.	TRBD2	CASSYQPGLANEQFF	TGTGCCAGCAGTTACCAGCCGGGACTAGCCAATGAGCAGTTCTTC